What follows are 19 T cell receptor beta chains derived from one specimen sequenced in a study of cytomegalovirus exposure and HLA in healthy donors. This PCR relied on a set of 60 Vbeta primers and 13 Jbeta primers. TCRdb keeps only in-frame clones here, not all; method: immunoSEQ multiplex PCR. The data show some 150,000 clones, roughly four fifths seen once. Material for sequencing was PBMCs. These receptor sequences come from a man between 18 and 29 years old in good health and CMV-seropositive.

The chain carries TRBV5-1 and TRBJ1-2, with D unclear. Trimming removed 3 bases from V and 1 base from J, with 7 bases in between. The CDR3 spans 13 residues. The germline V gene has CDR1 SGHRS and CDR2 YFSETQ. CDR3 coding DNA: TGCGCCAGCAGCTCACAAGTTAACTATGGCTACACCTTC. It encodes CASSSQVNYGYTF.

V and J are TRBV6-1 and TRBJ2-3, with 9 bases fitting TRBD1. With V trimmed by 2 bases and J by 2 bases, 2 bases remained unmatched. Germline V lookup: CDR1 MNHNS, CDR2 SASEGT. This CDR3 region has 15 residues. The CDR3 is CASSEWDRVTDTQYF. The DNA for the CDR3 is TGTGCCAGCAGTGAATGGGACAGGGTCACAGATACGCAGTATTTT.

This clone was detected once. V is TRBV2 and J is TRBJ2-7; 11 bases align to TRBD2. The CDR3 length is 19 residues. J was trimmed by 7 bases and V by 5 bases; bases with no gene match: 22. CDR1 SNHLY and CDR2 FYNNEI come from the germline V gene. CDR3 region: CASSSSYPLGSGRAGEQYF. The CDR3 nucleotides are TGTGCCAGCAGTTCCAGCTACCCTTTGGGTAGCGGGAGGGCGGGAGAGCAGTACTTC.

V is TRBV6-1 and J is TRBJ2-2; D uncertain. V lost 6 bases and J 4 bases, leaving 3 bases between the germline ends. CDR1 and CDR2 (germline): MNHNS, SASEGT. The CDR3 loop spans 11 amino acids. CDR3 DNA: TGTGCCAGCAGCGGCACCGGGGAGCTGTTTTTT. Its protein is CASSGTGELFF.

The V call is TRBV19, the J call TRBJ2-1; D uncertain. Germline V gives CDR1 LNHDA, CDR2 SQIVND (reference sequence). V was pared by 5 bases and J by 7 bases, with 15 bases between. The CDR3 is 14 amino acids. CDR3 in amino acids: CASSSNWAFNEQFF. As DNA, the CDR3 is TGTGCCAGTAGTTCGAATTGGGCCTTTAATGAGCAGTTCTTC.

The genes are TRBV27 and TRBJ2-1, with 8 positions matching TRBD2. This CDR3 spans 20 amino acids. The germline V gene encodes CDR1 MNHEY and CDR2 SMNVEV (reference sequence). J was trimmed by 6 bases and V by 5 bases; bases with no gene match: 24. The CDR3 loop is CASSAGILRTSPQGTNEQFF. Written as DNA, the CDR3 is TGTGCCAGCAGTGCGGGGATACTTCGGACTAGCCCCCAGGGGACCAATGAGCAGTTCTTC.

The chain's CDR3 is CASNRGTGNTIYF. In nucleotides, the CDR3 is TGTGCCAGTAACAGGGGAACGGGAAACACCATATATTTT. The V gene is TRBV28, the J gene TRBJ1-3, with TRBD1 matching over 7 bases. The CDR3 runs to 13 residues. V lost 9 bases to trimming and J lost 4 bases; unmatched junction nucleotides: 6. Germline V gene sequence: CDR1 MDHEN, CDR2 SYDVKM. The whole variable domain, remainder taken from reference TRBV28 and TRBJ1-3, is DVKVTQSSRYLVKRTGEKVFLECVQDMDHENMFWYRQDPGLGLRLIYFSYDVKMKEKGDIPEGYSVSREKKERFSLILESASTNQTSMYLCASNRGTGNTIYFGEGSWLTVV.

The chain recombines TRBV5-8 with TRBJ2-7; 8 bases match TRBD2. In germline, CDR1 is SGHTS, CDR2 YDEGEE. This CDR3 comprises 17 residues. The V segment lost 0 bases and the J segment 0 bases; nucleotides outside the gene matches: 8. The CDR3: CASSLARLATYSYEQYF. In DNA, the CDR3 is TGTGCCAGCAGCTTGGCTAGACTAGCGACTTACTCCTACGAGCAGTACTTC.

This clone was recorded once. The genes are TRBV6-5 and TRBJ1-1; D not resolved. CDR3 length equals 13 residues. Germline V gene sequence: CDR1 MNHEY, CDR2 SVGAGI. Trimming cost V 2 bases and J 1 base, with 5 bases left between them. This CDR3 is CASSYDWNTEAFF. Here the CDR3 DNA reads TGTGCCAGCAGTTACGACTGGAACACTGAAGCTTTCTTT.

The chain links TRBV7-2 to TRBJ1-5, with D possibly TRBD1 on 6 matching bases. The CDR3 sequence is 13 residues long. From germline, CDR1 is SGHTA and CDR2 FQGNSA. Trimming removed 2 bases at V and 4 bases at J, with 6 bases between. This CDR3 is CASSLQGNQPQHF. CDR3 DNA: TGTGCCAGCAGCTTACAGGGGAATCAGCCCCAGCATTTT. Based on the CDR3 plus reference TRBV7-2 and TRBJ1-5, the full variable domain is GAGVSQSPSNKVTEKGKDVELRCDPISGHTALYWYRQSLGQGLEFLIYFQGNSAPDKSGLPSDRFSAERTGGSVSTLTIQRTQQEDSAVYLCASSLQGNQPQHFGDGTRLSIL.

This chain joins TRBV15 and TRBJ2-7, with D possibly being TRBD2 (5 bases). Germline V lookup: CDR1 LNHNV, CDR2 YYDKDF (reference sequence). The CDR3 totals 15 residues. The V end was cut by 0 bases, the J end by 3 bases, with 12 bases between. CDR3 region: CATSRDKAVNYEQYF. DNA of the CDR3: TGTGCCACCAGCAGAGATAAAGCGGTTAACTACGAGCAGTACTTC. The full variable domain, with the rest looked up from reference TRBV15 and TRBJ2-7, is DAMVIQNPRYQVTQFGKPVTLSCSQTLNHNVMYWYQQKSSQAPKLLFHYYDKDFNNEADTPDNFQSRRPNTSFCFLDIRSPGLGDTAMYLCATSRDKAVNYEQYFGPGTRLTVT.

V is TRBV4-1 and J is TRBJ2-7; 7 bases are a match to TRBD2. The V and J ends lost 3 bases and 7 bases, in that order; junction bases with no gene match: 18. Germline V gives CDR1 MGHRA, CDR2 YSYEKL. CDR3 size: 17 residues. CDR3 coding DNA: TGCGCCAGCAGCCAGGAACTAGCGAAGGAACTCCCTGAGGAGCAGTACTTC. Its translation is CASSQELAKELPEEQYF.

This chain joins TRBV2 and TRBJ1-4, with unresolved D. Trimming took off 1 base at V and 7 bases at J, with 13 bases between the two ends. CDR1 is SNHLY and CDR2 is FYNNEI in the germline V gene. The CDR3 runs to 15 residues. The CDR3 sequence is CASSEEVRSREKLFF. As DNA, the CDR3 is TGTGCCAGCAGTGAAGAGGTCAGGTCTCGTGAAAAACTGTTTTTT.

The V and J genes are TRBV7-8 and TRBJ2-7; TRBD1 is a possible D gene (5 bases). Germline V gives CDR1 SGHVS, CDR2 FQNEAQ. The V end lost 1 base, the J end lost 5 bases, and 18 bases lay between the germline ends. The CDR3 is made up of 16 amino acids. The CDR3: CASSLGLGQVTHEQYF. CDR3 bases: TGTGCCAGCAGCTTAGGTTTAGGACAAGTAACCCACGAGCAGTACTTC.

The rearrangement links TRBV4-1 to TRBJ2-3; D gene uncertain. Germline V CDR1 and CDR2: MGHRA, YSYEKL. The CDR3 has 14 amino acids. V gave up 0 bases and J gave up 5 bases, with 9 bases separating them. The chain's CDR3 is CASSQDFARDTQYF. The CDR3 DNA is TGCGCCAGCAGCCAAGATTTCGCTAGAGATACGCAGTATTTT.

A remark on this clone: Other DNA sequences of this sample code for an identical CDR3. The chain links TRBV10-2 to TRBJ2-7; D perhaps matches TRBD2 (5 bases). V gave up 3 bases and J gave up 7 bases, with 7 bases separating them. This CDR3 has 11 amino acids. The germline V gene encodes CDR1 WSHSY and CDR2 SAAADI. In DNA, the CDR3 is TGCGCCAGCAGTGACTCGGGAGAGCAGTACTTC. This codes for CASSDSGEQYF.

In DNA form, the CDR3 reads TGTGCCAGCAGGGCAGGGGGCGCGGGGGACACTGAAGCTTTCTTT. Protein: CASRAGGAGDTEAFF. V is TRBV28 and J is TRBJ1-1, with TRBD1 matching over 8 bases. V trimming: 6 bases; J trimming: 3 bases; junction bases outside the gene matches: 9. The germline CDR1 and CDR2 sequences are MDHEN and SYDVKM. This CDR3 is built from 15 residues.

V gene TRBV28 combines with J gene TRBJ1-1; D may be TRBD1 (6 bases). This CDR3 spans 16 amino acids. Trimming cost V 8 bases and J 3 bases, with 22 bases left between them. Germline V gene sequence: CDR1 MDHEN, CDR2 SYDVKM. The CDR3 region is CASPRYGGRGHTEAFF. For the CDR3, the DNA is TGTGCCAGCCCCAGGTACGGGGGGCGAGGACACACTGAAGCTTTCTTT.

This rearrangement joins TRBV6-4 to TRBJ1-1, with D possibly being TRBD1 (6 bases). V was clipped by 6 bases and J by 3 bases, with 11 bases between them. The germline gives CDR1 MRHNA, CDR2 SNTAGT. This CDR3 spans 13 amino acids. The CDR3 loop reads CASRQGWDTEAFF. CDR3 bases: TGTGCCAGCAGACAGGGATGGGACACTGAAGCTTTCTTT.